Below are 28 T cell receptor beta chains sequenced from a single sample in a study of T cell clones after liver transplantation. Profiled with immunoSEQ multiplex PCR; TCRdb holds only in-frame clones, not every one. The sample records 50,000 to 55,000 clones, over 55% being singletons. This specimen consisted of CD4+ T cells from blood, obtained approximately 54 months after liver transplant. The receptors originated from a human patient who received a liver transplant. Part of the T cells may come from the graft donor.

The chain combines TRBV28 with TRBJ2-2; D gene unclear. The ends were cut back, 3 bases at V and 2 bases at J, with 4 bases in the middle. The CDR3 spans 13 residues. Germline values: CDR1 MDHEN, CDR2 SYDVKM. This CDR3 reads CASSFKNTGELFF. The DNA for the CDR3 is TGTGCCAGCAGTTTCAAAAACACCGGGGAGCTGTTTTTT.

Concerning this clone itself: Other DNA sequences in the same sample also yield this CDR3. The gene calls are TRBV6-5 and TRBJ1-4; TRBD1 aligns across 7 bases. Germline CDR1 reads MNHEY; CDR2 reads SVGAGI. The V and J ends lost 6 bases and 8 bases, in that order; junction bases with no gene match: 9. The CDR3 loop spans 14 amino acids. CDR3 region: CASSFGQEGEKLFF. CDR3 coding DNA: TGTGCCAGCAGCTTTGGACAGGAAGGAGAAAAACTGTTTTTT.

The V call is TRBV5-4, the J call TRBJ1-3; unclear D gene. The germline V gene encodes CDR1 SGHNT and CDR2 YYREEE (reference sequence). Trimming shortened V by 0 bases and J by 0 bases, and 7 bases separated the two germline ends. The length of the CDR3 is 15 residues. CDR3 coding DNA: TGTGCCAGCAGCTTGGAAGGACTCTCTGGAAACACCATATATTTT. It yields the protein CASSLEGLSGNTIYF.

The chain employs TRBV6-1 and TRBJ2-3, with unresolved D. V was shortened by 8 bases and J by 6 bases, with 15 bases between the two germline ends. CDR1 is MNHNS, CDR2 SASEGT, per germline. The CDR3 is 13 amino acids. For the CDR3, the DNA is TGTGCCAGCCATGGTCTCCACGTGGATACGCAGTATTTT. This encodes CASHGLHVDTQYF.

V usage is TRBV5-6 and J usage is TRBJ2-7, with D unresolved. Germline CDR1 SGHDT, CDR2 YYEEEE. The CDR3 contains 14 residues. V was shortened by 3 bases and J by 3 bases, with 13 bases between the two germline ends. CDR3 nucleotide sequence: TGTGCCAGCAGCTATACCGGACGGTACTACGAGCAGTACTTC. Its translation is CASSYTGRYYEQYF.

The CDR3 DNA reads TGTGCCAGCAGCCCCTCGGGGAGAGGGATGAATTCACCCCTCCACTTT. This translates into CASSPSGRGMNSPLHF. The V and J genes are TRBV9 and TRBJ1-6; D is uncertain. Trimming stripped 4 bases from V and 7 bases from J, with 18 bases between. This CDR3 is built from 16 residues. Germline V lookup: CDR1 SGDLS, CDR2 YYNGEE.

The rearrangement links TRBV10-3 to TRBJ2-7; D call uncertain. The CDR3 length is 13 residues. Trimming took off 2 bases at V and 0 bases at J, with 5 bases between the two ends. Per germline, CDR1 ENHRY and CDR2 SYGVKD. The CDR3 sequence: CAISELDSYEQYF. CDR3 in DNA: TGTGCCATCAGTGAGCTAGACTCCTACGAGCAGTACTTC.

The gene calls are TRBV7-9 and TRBJ1-3; the match to TRBD1 covers 9 bases. Looked up from germline, CDR1 is SEHNR and CDR2 is FQNEAQ (reference sequence). J gave up 0 bases and V 4 bases, and 1 base lay outside the gene matches. The CDR3 covers 15 residues. Here the CDR3 reads CASSSDRGSGNTIYF. The DNA for the CDR3 is TGTGCCAGCAGCTCGGACAGGGGCTCTGGAAACACCATATATTTT.

This sequence joins TRBV7-2 and TRBJ1-2; 7 bases align to TRBD1. The trim removed 5 bases at V and 5 bases at J, leaving 8 bases unmatched. Per the germline V gene, CDR1 is SGHTA and CDR2 is FQGNSA. This CDR3 is built from 14 residues. CDR3 sequence reads: CASSETGTVYGYTF. The CDR3 region has the DNA TGTGCCAGCAGCGAAACCGGGACAGTTTATGGCTACACCTTC.

The chain couples TRBV29-1 to TRBJ2-7; TRBD2 might be the D (6 bases). V was cut by 7 bases and J by 1 base, with 11 bases left in between. Germline V lookup: CDR1 SQVTM, CDR2 ANQGSEA. The CDR3 consists of 12 residues. The CDR3 loop is CSGSRGSYEQYF. In nucleotides, the CDR3 is TGCAGCGGCTCTCGGGGGTCCTACGAGCAGTACTTC.

The chain uses TRBV5-8 and TRBJ2-1, with D unresolved. Per the germline V gene, CDR1 is SGHTS and CDR2 is YDEGEE. The CDR3 totals 14 residues. Deletions cut 4 bases from V and 3 bases from J, with 11 bases between. In DNA, the CDR3 is TGTGCCAGCAGCCTATCACAGTACTACAATGAGCAGTTCTTC. It encodes CASSLSQYYNEQFF. The full variable domain, rest sourced from reference TRBV5-8 and TRBJ2-1, is EAGVTQSPTHLIKTRGQQATLRCSPISGHTSVYWYQQALGLGLQFLLWYDEGEERNRGNFPPRFSGRQFPNYSSELNVNALELEDSALYLCASSLSQYYNEQFFGPGTRLTVL.

The chain recombines TRBV12-5 with TRBJ2-2, with 7 bases aligning to TRBD1. The V segment lost 8 bases and the J segment 1 base; nucleotides outside the gene matches: 4. CDR1 and CDR2 from the germline V gene are LGHNT and FRNRAP. This CDR3 has 14 amino acids. CDR3 residues: CASRQGENTGELFF. CDR3 DNA: TGTGCTAGTCGACAGGGTGAGAACACCGGGGAGCTGTTTTTT. The full variable domain, in which reference TRBV12-5 and TRBJ2-2 provide the parts outside the CDR3, is DARVTQTPRHKVTEMGQEVTMRCQPILGHNTVFWYRQTMMQGLELLAYFRNRAPLDDSGMPKDRFSAEMPDATLATLKIQPSEPRDSAVYFCASRQGENTGELFFGEGSRLTVL.

The chain employs TRBV29-1 and TRBJ1-2, with D unclear. Germline V CDR1 and CDR2: SQVTM, ANQGSEA. The CDR3 is 12 residues long. The V end lost 4 bases, the J end lost 7 bases, and 13 bases lay between the germline ends. The CDR3 is CSVGTRTIGYTF. As DNA, the CDR3 is TGCAGCGTTGGTACTCGGACGATTGGCTACACCTTC.

This clone has a single count. The chain carries TRBV7-9 and TRBJ1-5, with 11 bases matching TRBD1. CDR3 length: 17 amino acids. V shed 3 bases and J 2 bases; nucleotides not matched to a gene: 6. Germline V gives CDR1 SEHNR, CDR2 FQNEAQ (reference sequence). The CDR3 nucleotides read TGTGCCAGCAGCTTGGGGACAGGGGGTTCAGGCAATCAGCCCCAGCATTTT. Its translation is CASSLGTGGSGNQPQHF.

This chain uses TRBV5-5 with TRBJ1-2; 7 nucleotides agree with TRBD1. Germline assignment: CDR1 SGHKS and CDR2 YYEKEE (reference sequence). V was pared by 5 bases and J by 4 bases, with 8 bases of the junction left unmatched. The CDR3 sequence is 14 residues long. In nucleotides, the CDR3 is TGTGCCAGCAGGAAGACCTCAGGGGGCTATGGCTACACCTTC. It codes for CASRKTSGGYGYTF.

This clone was seen more than once but under ten times. The chain employs TRBV15 and TRBJ1-6; 10 nucleotides agree with TRBD1. The CDR3 runs to 17 residues. V lost 1 base and J lost 6; bases outside the gene matches: 6. Germline V gives CDR1 LNHNV, CDR2 YYDKDF (reference sequence). CDR3 sequence (DNA): TGTGCCACCAGCAGAGCCCCAGACAGGGGGCCTAATTCACCCCTCCACTTT. Translated, it gives CATSRAPDRGPNSPLHF.

The rearrangement uses TRBV5-6 and TRBJ1-5; weak D call: TRBD1 (5 bases). This CDR3 contains 14 residues. Germline CDR1 is SGHDT and CDR2 is YYEEEE. V was cut by 7 bases and J by 6 bases, with 17 bases left in between. DNA for the CDR3: TGTGCCAGCTCCCTGCGCAGGGTTCGTCAGCCCCAGCATTTT. Encoded protein: CASSLRRVRQPQHF.

The CDR3 loop reads CASSLRAGTGDAFF. The CDR3 DNA follows: TGTGCCAGCAGCTTGCGCGCCGGGACAGGGGACGCTTTCTTT. The chain combines TRBV5-5 with TRBJ1-1; 10 bases fit TRBD1. Germline assignment: CDR1 SGHKS and CDR2 YYEKEE (reference sequence). V lost 1 base to trimming and J lost 11 bases; unmatched junction nucleotides: 8. The CDR3 runs to 14 residues.

This rearrangement joins TRBV30 to TRBJ1-1; D unresolved. Germline CDR1 GTSNPN, CDR2 SVGIG (reference sequence). The CDR3 has 11 residues. The V and J ends lost 4 bases and 5 bases respectively, with 8 bases between them. The CDR3 reads CAWMIRTEAFF. For the CDR3, the DNA is TGTGCCTGGATGATCCGAACTGAAGCTTTCTTT.

This chain connects TRBV11-3 to TRBJ2-7; tentatively, D is TRBD2 (5 bases). Between the trimmed V and J ends, which lost 4 bases and 3 bases, there was a span of 10 bases. This CDR3 region has 13 residues. CDR1 is SGHNT and CDR2 is YENEEA in the germline V gene. Written as DNA, the CDR3 is TGTGCCAGCAGCTCCGGACTCTACTACGAGCAGTACTTC. This encodes CASSSGLYYEQYF.

This clone was detected a few times. The chain joins TRBV9 to TRBJ1-1; 8 bases map to TRBD1. Germline values: CDR1 SGDLS, CDR2 YYNGEE. CDR3 length: 14 amino acids. V gave up 0 bases and J gave up 4 bases; unmatched junction bases: 2. The CDR3 here is CASSVDRGGTEAFF. DNA for the CDR3: TGTGCCAGCAGCGTAGACAGGGGGGGCACTGAAGCTTTCTTT.

CDR3 sequence reads: CASSLGGHGELFF. The DNA for the CDR3 is TGTGCCAGCAGCTTGGGGGGGCATGGGGAGCTGTTTTTT. The chain has TRBV5-4 and TRBJ2-2; the D gene is possibly TRBD1 (6 bases). Germline CDR1 reads SGHNT; CDR2 reads YYREEE (reference sequence). The CDR3 runs to 13 residues. V lost 0 bases and J 8 bases, leaving 8 bases between the germline ends.

This clone occurred a few times. J is TRBJ1-2 and V is TRBV29-1; D gene ambiguous. This CDR3 is 11 amino acids long. Trimming removed 5 bases at V and 4 bases at J, with 8 bases between. CDR1 is SQVTM, CDR2 ANQGSEA, per germline. The CDR3 region is CSVFGTYGYTF. The CDR3 DNA is TGCAGCGTTTTCGGAACCTATGGCTACACCTTC. The full variable domain, with the rest looked up from reference TRBV29-1 and TRBJ1-2, is SAVISQKPSRDICQRGTSLTIQCQVDSQVTMMFWYRQQPGQSLTLIATANQGSEATYESGFVIDKFPISRPNLTFSTLTVSNMSPEDSSIYLCSVFGTYGYTFGSGTRLTVV.

The rearrangement uses TRBV5-1 and TRBJ2-2, with D possibly matching TRBD1 (5 bases). There are 15 residues in the CDR3. The germline gives CDR1 SGHRS, CDR2 YFSETQ. V gave up 0 bases and J gave up 5 bases, with 11 bases separating them. The CDR3 DNA reads TGCGCCAGCAGCTTGGTCCTCAGGGTGACCGGGGAGCTGTTTTTT. As protein: CASSLVLRVTGELFF. The full variable domain, with the rest looked up from reference TRBV5-1 and TRBJ2-2, is KAGVTQTPRYLIKTRGQQVTLSCSPISGHRSVSWYQQTPGQGLQFLFEYFSETQRNKGNFPGRFSGRQFSNSRSEMNVSTLELGDSALYLCASSLVLRVTGELFFGEGSRLTVL.

The rearrangement uses TRBV10-2 and TRBJ2-6; 10 nucleotides agree with TRBD1. Losses at the gene ends were 6 bases for V and 0 bases for J; bases not matched to a gene: 5. The CDR3 is made up of 17 amino acids. Germline CDR1 reads WSHSY; CDR2 reads SAAADI. The CDR3 nucleotides read TGCGCCAGCAGAGCCGGGACAGGGGCCTCTGGGGCCAACGTCCTGACTTTC. Translated: CASRAGTGASGANVLTF.

This chain connects TRBV11-2 to TRBJ2-2, with 11 nucleotides matching TRBD2. The germline CDR1 and CDR2 sequences are SGHAT and FQNNGV. J was trimmed by 5 bases and V by 5 bases; bases with no gene match: 7. The CDR3 length is 16 residues. In DNA form, the CDR3 reads TGTGCCAGCAGCCGGGAGGGACTAGCGGTTACCGGGGAGCTGTTTTTT. It encodes CASSREGLAVTGELFF.

The rearrangement joins TRBV30 to TRBJ2-5; D perhaps matches TRBD1 (5 bases). V lost 1 base and J 2 bases, leaving 5 bases between the germline ends. There are 12 residues in the CDR3. Looked up from germline, CDR1 is GTSNPN and CDR2 is SVGIG (reference sequence). The CDR3 sequence is CAWSGQQETQYF. CDR3 coding DNA: TGTGCCTGGAGTGGACAGCAAGAGACCCAGTACTTC. Combining the CDR3 with reference TRBV30 and TRBJ2-5 gives the whole variable domain SQTIHQWPATLVQPVGSPLSLECTVEGTSNPNLYWYRQAAGRGLQLLFYSVGIGQISSEVPQNLSASRPQDRQFILSSKKLLLSDSGFYLCAWSGQQETQYFGPGTRLLVL.

The chain combines TRBV30 with TRBJ2-1, with 8 bases lining up with TRBD1. J lost 7 bases, V lost 3 bases, and 8 bases had no gene match. Germline V gene data show CDR1 as GTSNPN and CDR2 as SVGIG (reference sequence). The CDR3 loop spans 14 amino acids. CDR3 bases: TGTGCCTGGAGGGGGTTACAGGGGGTAAATGAGCAGTTCTTC. Translated: CAWRGLQGVNEQFF.